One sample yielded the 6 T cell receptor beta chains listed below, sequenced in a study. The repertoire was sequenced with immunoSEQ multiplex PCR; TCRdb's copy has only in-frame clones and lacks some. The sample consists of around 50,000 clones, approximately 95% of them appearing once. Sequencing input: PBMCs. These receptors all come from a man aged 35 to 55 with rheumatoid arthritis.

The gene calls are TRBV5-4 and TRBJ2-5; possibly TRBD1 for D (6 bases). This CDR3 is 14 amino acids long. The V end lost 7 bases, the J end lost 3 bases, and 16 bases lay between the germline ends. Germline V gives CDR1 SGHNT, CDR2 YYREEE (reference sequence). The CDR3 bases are TGTGCCAGCTCGGACCCGACAGGTGAAGAGACCCAGTACTTC. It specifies CASSDPTGEETQYF.

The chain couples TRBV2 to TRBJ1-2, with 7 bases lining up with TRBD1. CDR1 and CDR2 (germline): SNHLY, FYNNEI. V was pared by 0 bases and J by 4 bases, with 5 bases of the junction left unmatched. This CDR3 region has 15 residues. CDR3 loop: CASSEAVRGVYGYTF. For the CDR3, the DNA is TGTGCCAGCAGTGAAGCGGTCAGGGGGGTCTATGGCTACACCTTC.

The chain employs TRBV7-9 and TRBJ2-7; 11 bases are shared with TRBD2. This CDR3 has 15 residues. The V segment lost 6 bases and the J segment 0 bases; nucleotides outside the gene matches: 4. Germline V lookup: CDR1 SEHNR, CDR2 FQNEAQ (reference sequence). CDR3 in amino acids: CASSPTSGGSYEQYF. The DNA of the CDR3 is TGTGCCAGCAGTCCTACTAGCGGGGGCTCCTACGAGCAGTACTTC.

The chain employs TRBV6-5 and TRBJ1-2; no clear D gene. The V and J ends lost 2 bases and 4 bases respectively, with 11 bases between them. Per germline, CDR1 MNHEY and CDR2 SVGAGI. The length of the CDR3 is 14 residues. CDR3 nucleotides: TGTGCCAGCAGTTACGGGCCAGGCTTCTATGGCTACACCTTC. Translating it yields CASSYGPGFYGYTF.

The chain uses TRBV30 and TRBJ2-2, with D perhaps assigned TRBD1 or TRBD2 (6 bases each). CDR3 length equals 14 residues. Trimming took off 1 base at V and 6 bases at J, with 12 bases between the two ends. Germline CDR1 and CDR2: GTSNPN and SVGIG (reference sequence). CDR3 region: CAWSDRGEAGELFF. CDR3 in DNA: TGTGCCTGGAGTGATAGGGGGGAAGCCGGGGAGCTGTTTTTT. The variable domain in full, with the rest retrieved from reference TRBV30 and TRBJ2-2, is SQTIHQWPATLVQPVGSPLSLECTVEGTSNPNLYWYRQAAGRGLQLLFYSVGIGQISSEVPQNLSASRPQDRQFILSSKKLLLSDSGFYLCAWSDRGEAGELFFGEGSRLTVL.

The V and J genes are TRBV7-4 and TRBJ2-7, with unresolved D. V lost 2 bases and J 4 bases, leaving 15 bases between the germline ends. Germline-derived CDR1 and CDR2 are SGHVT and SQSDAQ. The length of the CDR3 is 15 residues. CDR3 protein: CASSLLGPALYEQYF. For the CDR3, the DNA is TGTGCCAGCAGCTTACTCGGGCCCGCGCTTTACGAGCAGTACTTC.